This T cell receptor (beta chain) originates from a study of shared clonotypes between healthy human individuals. As to this clone: The target antigen is unknown.

Germline CDR1 and CDR2: LNHDA and SQIVND (reference sequence). V lost 9 bases and J lost 11; bases outside the gene matches: 10. The CDR3 length is 14 residues. Whole-study results and caveats: Sharing across four donors was highest in naive CD4 (roughly 5%) and lowest in memory CD8 (approximately 0.4%).

Some clones are missing from TCRdb's copy, which holds only in-frame ones; the method was immunoSEQ multiplex PCR. The sample shows some 2,000,000 clones, 85% to 95% of them seen only once. The specimen was naive CD4+ T cells sorted from blood. Subset meaning: CD45RA+ positively selected. The sequence was collected from a man aged 18 to 35 in good health. The rearrangement links TRBV19 to TRBJ1-6; 10 bases fit TRBD1. The chain's CDR3 is CASGETGGNAPLHF. The DNA of the CDR3 is TGTGCCAGCGGAGAGACAGGGGGCAACGCACCCCTCCACTTT.